Sequencing of this TCR beta chain was carried out in a study of T cell responses to AZD1222 COVID-19 vaccine. Across the study: Pooled together were second doses at about 4 or about 12 weeks.

Study conclusions and caveats: Baseline seropositivity characterized only six AZD1222 recipients.

The CDR3 contains 13 residues. Trimming removed 4 bases from V and 6 bases from J, with 13 bases in between. Per germline, CDR1 SQVTM and CDR2 ANQGSEA. With regard to this clone: Its cognate antigen is unknown.

Here immunoSEQ multiplex PCR was the method, and the copy in TCRdb shows in-frame clones only, minus some. This table has more than 85,000 clones, around 87% appearing once. Sequenced here: peripheral blood, sampled on day 0 of AZD1222 vaccination. The origin of this receptor is an adult in good health. This chain joins TRBV29-1 and TRBJ2-1, with TRBD1 as a possible D gene (5 bases). The CDR3 region is CSVVKGRGNEQFF. The CDR3, as DNA: TGCAGCGTTGTAAAGGGAAGGGGCAATGAGCAGTTCTTC.